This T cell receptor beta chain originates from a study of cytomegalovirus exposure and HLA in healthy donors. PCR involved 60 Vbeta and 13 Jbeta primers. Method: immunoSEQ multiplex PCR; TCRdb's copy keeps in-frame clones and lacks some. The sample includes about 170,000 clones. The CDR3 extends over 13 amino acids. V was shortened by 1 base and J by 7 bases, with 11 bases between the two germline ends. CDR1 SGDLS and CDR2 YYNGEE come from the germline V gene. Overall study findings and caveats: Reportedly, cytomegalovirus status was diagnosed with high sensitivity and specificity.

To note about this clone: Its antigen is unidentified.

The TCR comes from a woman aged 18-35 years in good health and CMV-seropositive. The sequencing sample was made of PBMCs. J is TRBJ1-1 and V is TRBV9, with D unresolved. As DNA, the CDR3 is TGTGCCAGCAGCGTATATCCCGGGAGTGAAGCTTTCTTT. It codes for CASSVYPGSEAFF.